This T cell receptor beta chain was identified in a study of regulatory T cells in long-lasting Graves disease. The wider study: Graves' patients, diagnosed recently, had received antithyroid drugs under 3 months. General study findings and limits: The persistent group shared 2,700 or so public clonotypes, more than the approximately 1,000 shared by new patients. TRBV28, TRBJ1-2 and TRBJ2-5 were favored in persistent disease.

For TCR beta, libraries came from iRepertoire HTBI primers and Arm-PCR of CDR3 regions. TCRdb analysed the multiplex PCR reads with MiXCR anew, one entry per CDR3 protein. Counted here are about 380,000 distinct CDR3 sequences, around 16% occurring once; the ten biggest clones make up 22%. With regard to this clonotype: Its antigen is currently unknown. A much larger clone is a single base away; this may be a read error.

This CDR3 region has 15 residues. Germline V gives CDR1 MGHRA, CDR2 YSYEKL. Deletions cut 2 bases from V and 1 base from J, with 12 bases between. Time point indicated: newly diagnosed GD, antithyroid drugs for less than 3 months. Preparation of the TCR library used RNA extracted from PBMCs. The source material was peripheral blood mononuclear cells (PBMCs), sampled at new diagnosis, from a patient treated with antithyroid drugs. This rearrangement joins TRBV4-1 to TRBJ2-7, with D hard to call. The receptor was isolated from a female donor with Graves disease. The CDR3, as DNA: TGCGCCAGCAGCCAACGACATAGCCCTTCCTACGAGCAGTACTTC. Amino acid sequence: CASSQRHSPSYEQYF.